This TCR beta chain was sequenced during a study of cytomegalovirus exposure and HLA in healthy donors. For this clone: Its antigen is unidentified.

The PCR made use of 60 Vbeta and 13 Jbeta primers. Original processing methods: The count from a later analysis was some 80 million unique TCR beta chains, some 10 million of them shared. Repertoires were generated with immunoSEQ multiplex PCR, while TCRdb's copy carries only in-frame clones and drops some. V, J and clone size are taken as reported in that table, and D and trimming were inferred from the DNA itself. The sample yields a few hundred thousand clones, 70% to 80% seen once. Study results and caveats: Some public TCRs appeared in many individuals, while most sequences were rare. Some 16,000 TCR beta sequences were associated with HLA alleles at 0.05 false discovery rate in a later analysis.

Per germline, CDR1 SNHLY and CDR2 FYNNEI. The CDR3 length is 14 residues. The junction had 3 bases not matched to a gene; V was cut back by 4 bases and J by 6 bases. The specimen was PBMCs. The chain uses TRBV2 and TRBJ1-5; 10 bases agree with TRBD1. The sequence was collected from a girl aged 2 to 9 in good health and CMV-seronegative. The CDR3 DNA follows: TGTGCCAGCAGTGTGGACAGGGGGTGTCAGCCCCAGCATTTT. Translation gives CASSVDRGCQPQHF.